This T cell receptor (beta chain) was identified in a study of Tregs in tolerant kidney transplant recipients. General study points: Biological reproducibility was not directly addressed, but technical replication error appeared minimal. The most relevant donor-specific Treg TCRbeta repertoire apparently came from expansion with activated donor B cells. The small number of patients limits these findings pending further validation.

From germline, CDR1 is SGHAT and CDR2 FQNNGV. This CDR3 spans 13 amino acids. The germline V and J ends were trimmed by 5 bases and 5 bases, with 12 bases remaining between them. Unstimulated Tregs (CD4+CD25+CD127-) and CD4+CD25- non-Tregs were sorted from PBMCs. Clones were sequenced by immunoSEQ multiplex PCR, and TCRdb holds only the in-frame ones, with some missing. Among 90,000 or so clones, around nine tenths were seen once, and the ten largest hold approximately 4.8%. Worth noting for this clone: The antigen remains undetermined.

The sample comprised CD8+ T cells from blood. This sequence originates from a human donor in good health. The chain is built from TRBV11-2 and TRBJ2-5; tentative D call: TRBD2 (6 bases). The CDR3 DNA sequence: TGTGCCAGCAGCCCCGCGGGGCGGGAGACCCAGTACTTC. Amino acid sequence: CASSPAGRETQYF.